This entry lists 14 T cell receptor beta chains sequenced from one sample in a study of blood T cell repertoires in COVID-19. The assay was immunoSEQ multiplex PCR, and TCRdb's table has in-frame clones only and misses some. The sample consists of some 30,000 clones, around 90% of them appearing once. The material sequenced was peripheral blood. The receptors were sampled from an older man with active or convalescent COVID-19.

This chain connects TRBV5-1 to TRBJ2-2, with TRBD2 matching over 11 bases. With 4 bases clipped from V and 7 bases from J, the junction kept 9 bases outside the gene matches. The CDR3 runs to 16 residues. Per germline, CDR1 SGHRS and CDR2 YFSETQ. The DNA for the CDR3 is TGCGCCAGCAGCATAGATCTAGCGGGAGGCAACGGGGAGCTGTTTTTT. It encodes CASSIDLAGGNGELFF.

The CDR3 protein is CASSRGGNYGYTF. As DNA, the CDR3 is TGTGCCAGCAGCCGCGGGGGCAACTATGGCTACACCTTC. The V call is TRBV7-9, the J call TRBJ1-2; D might be TRBD1 (6 bases). The CDR3 has 13 amino acids. The V gene lost 5 bases and the J gene lost 2 bases, with 9 bases spanning the gap. CDR1 is SEHNR and CDR2 is FQNEAQ in the germline V gene (reference sequence).

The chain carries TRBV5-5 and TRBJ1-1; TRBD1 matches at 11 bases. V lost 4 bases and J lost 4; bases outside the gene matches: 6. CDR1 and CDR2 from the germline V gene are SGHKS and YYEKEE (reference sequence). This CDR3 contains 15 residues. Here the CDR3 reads CASSATGTGGTEAFF. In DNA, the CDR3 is TGTGCCAGCAGCGCGACCGGGACAGGGGGCACTGAAGCTTTCTTT.

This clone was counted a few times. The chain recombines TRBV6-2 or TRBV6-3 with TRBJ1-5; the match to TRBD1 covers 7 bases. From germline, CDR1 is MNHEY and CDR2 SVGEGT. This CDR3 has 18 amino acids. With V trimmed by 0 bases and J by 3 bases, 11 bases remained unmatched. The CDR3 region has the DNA TGTGCCAGCAGTTACTCGAGCGACTCGACAGGGTTCAATCAGCCCCAGCATTTT. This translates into CASSYSSDSTGFNQPQHF.

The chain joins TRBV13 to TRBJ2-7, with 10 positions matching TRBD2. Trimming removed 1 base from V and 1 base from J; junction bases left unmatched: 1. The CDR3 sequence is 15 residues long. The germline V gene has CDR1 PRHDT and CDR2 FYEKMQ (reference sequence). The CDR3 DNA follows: TGTGCCAGCAGCTTAGCTAGCGGGGGATCCTACGAGCAGTACTTC. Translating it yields CASSLASGGSYEQYF.

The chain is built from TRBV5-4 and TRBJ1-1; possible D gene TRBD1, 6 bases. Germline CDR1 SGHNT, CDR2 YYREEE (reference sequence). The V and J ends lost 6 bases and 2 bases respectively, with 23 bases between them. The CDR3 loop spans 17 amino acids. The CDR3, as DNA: TGTGCCAGCACCCTGAGTTTAACCGGGACACTAAACACTGAAGCTTTCTTT. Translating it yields CASTLSLTGTLNTEAFF.

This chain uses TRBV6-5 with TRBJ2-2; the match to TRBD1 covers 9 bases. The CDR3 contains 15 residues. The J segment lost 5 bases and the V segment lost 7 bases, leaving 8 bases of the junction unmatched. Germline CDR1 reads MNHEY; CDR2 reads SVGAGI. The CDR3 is CASTADRGITGELFF. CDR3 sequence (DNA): TGTGCCAGCACGGCGGACAGGGGTATAACCGGGGAGCTGTTTTTT.

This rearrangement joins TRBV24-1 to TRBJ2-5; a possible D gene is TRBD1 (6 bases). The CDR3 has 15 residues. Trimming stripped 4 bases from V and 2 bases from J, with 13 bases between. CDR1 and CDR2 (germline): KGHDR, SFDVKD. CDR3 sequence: CATSDWTEFQETQYF. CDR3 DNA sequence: TGTGCCACCAGTGACTGGACAGAGTTTCAAGAGACCCAGTACTTC.

CDR3 sequence reads: CASSLGLQNEQFF. The CDR3 bases are TGCGCCAGCAGCTTGGGTTTGCAGAATGAGCAGTTCTTC. The rearrangement joins TRBV5-1 to TRBJ2-1; D gene ambiguous. The CDR3 covers 13 residues. Looked up from germline, CDR1 is SGHRS and CDR2 is YFSETQ. V was clipped by 0 bases and J by 7 bases, with 8 bases between them.

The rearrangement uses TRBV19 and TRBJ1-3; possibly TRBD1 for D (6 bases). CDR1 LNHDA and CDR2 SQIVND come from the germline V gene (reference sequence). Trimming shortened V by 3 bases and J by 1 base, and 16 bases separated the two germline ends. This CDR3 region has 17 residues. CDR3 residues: CASSIGGQSQSGNTIYF. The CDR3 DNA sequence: TGTGCCAGTAGTATTGGGGGACAAAGCCAATCTGGAAACACCATATATTTT.

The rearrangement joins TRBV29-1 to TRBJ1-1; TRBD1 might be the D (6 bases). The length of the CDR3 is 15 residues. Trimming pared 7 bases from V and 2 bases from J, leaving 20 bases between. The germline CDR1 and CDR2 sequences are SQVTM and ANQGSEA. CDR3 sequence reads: CSAGDTGISNTEAFF. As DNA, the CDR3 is TGCAGCGCCGGGGACACCGGAATATCAAACACTGAAGCTTTCTTT.

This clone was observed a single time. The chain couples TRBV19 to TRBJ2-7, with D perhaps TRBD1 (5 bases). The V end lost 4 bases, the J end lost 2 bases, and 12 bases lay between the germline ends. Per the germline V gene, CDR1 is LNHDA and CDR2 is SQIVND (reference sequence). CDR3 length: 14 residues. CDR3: CASSTQGRAYEQYF. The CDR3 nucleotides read TGTGCCAGTAGTACGCAGGGAAGAGCCTACGAGCAGTACTTC. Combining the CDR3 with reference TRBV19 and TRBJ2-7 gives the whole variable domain DGGITQSPKYLFRKEGQNVTLSCEQNLNHDAMYWYRQDPGQGLRLIYYSQIVNDFQKGDIAEGYSVSREKKESFPLTVTSAQKNPTAFYLCASSTQGRAYEQYFGPGTRLTVT.

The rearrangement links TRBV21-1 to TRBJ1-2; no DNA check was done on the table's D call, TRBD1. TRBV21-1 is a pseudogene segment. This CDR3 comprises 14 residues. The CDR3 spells CASSHFGTVYGYTF. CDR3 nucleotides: TGTGCCAGCAGCCACTTCGGGACAGTCTATGGCTACACCTTC.

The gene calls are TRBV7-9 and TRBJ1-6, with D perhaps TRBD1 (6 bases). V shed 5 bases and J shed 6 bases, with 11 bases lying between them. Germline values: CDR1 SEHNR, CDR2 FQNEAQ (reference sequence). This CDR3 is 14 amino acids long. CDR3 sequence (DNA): TGTGCCAGCAGCGCCCAACAGGGTAATTCACCCCTCCACTTT. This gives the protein CASSAQQGNSPLHF.